This entry lists 30 T cell receptor beta chains sequenced from one sample in a study of blood T cells in healthy people across ages. Combining a sample-barcoded 5' primer with a J-beta primer mix, a second PCR ran for about 6 to 12 cycles. In TCRdb, the 5' RACE reads were re-called with MiXCR into one record per CDR3 protein. The sample carries hundreds of thousands of distinct CDR3 sequences, under 45% recorded once. The sequenced sample consisted of blood. These receptor sequences come from a man aged 60-69 years in good health.

Here the CDR3 reads CASRRLAGANYEQYF. The DNA for the CDR3 is TGTGCCAGCAGACGACTAGCGGGGGCGAACTACGAGCAGTACTTC. The J gene is TRBJ2-7, the V gene TRBV7-2; 12 positions agree with TRBD2. This CDR3 contains 15 residues. After removal of 6 bases from V and 3 bases from J, the junction contained 6 bases not matched to a gene. From germline, CDR1 is SGHTA and CDR2 FQGNSA.

Worth noting for this clonotype: This may be a read error: a much more frequent sequence differs by one nucleotide. The chain joins TRBV29-1 to TRBJ2-1; 10 bases line up with TRBD2. The CDR3 is made up of 16 amino acids. The germline CDR1 and CDR2 sequences are SQVTM and ANQGSEA. This CDR3 is CSGLPAGGPSYNEQLF. CDR3 nucleotides: TGCAGCGGACTCCCAGCGGGGGGGCCTTCCTACAATGAGCAGCTCTTC.

This clonotype was recorded at least ten times. The gene calls are TRBV6-2 or TRBV6-3 and TRBJ2-3, with TRBD1 matching over 9 bases. Trimming at V came to 2 bases and at J to 2 bases, leaving 8 bases not matched to a gene. CDR3 length equals 17 residues. Germline CDR1 MNHEY, CDR2 SVGEGT. As DNA, the CDR3 is TGTGCCAGCAGTTACAGCAAGGACAGGGGCACCACAGATACGCAGTATTTT. Translating gives CASSYSKDRGTTDTQYF.

This clonotype has more than one count but fewer than ten. The V and J genes are TRBV20-1 and TRBJ2-4; maybe TRBD1 (6 bases). The CDR3 extends over 15 amino acids. In germline, CDR1 is DFQATT, CDR2 SNEGSKA (reference sequence). Trimming took off 4 bases at V and 6 bases at J, with 19 bases between the two ends. CDR3 bases: TGCAGTGCTAAAACAAACAGGGTCTGGGGAAACATTCAGTACTTC. It specifies CSAKTNRVWGNIQYF.

This chain's CDR3 is CASRGGTDEQYF. As DNA, the CDR3 is TGTGCCAGCCGCGGGGGGACGGACGAGCAGTACTTC. The V call is TRBV6-6, the J call TRBJ2-7; 8 bases map to TRBD2. Losses at the gene ends were 8 bases for V and 5 bases for J; bases not matched to a gene: 5. Germline V gives CDR1 MNHNY, CDR2 SVGAGI (reference sequence). CDR3 length: 12 residues.

V and J are TRBV5-1 and TRBJ2-7; TRBD1 is a possible D gene (5 bases). The CDR3 consists of 15 residues. CDR1 and CDR2 (germline): SGHRS, YFSETQ. Trimming took 4 bases from V and 7 from J, leaving 21 bases between them. For the CDR3, the DNA is TGCGCCAGCAGCCCCGGACAAGGAGTATGGGTGGAGCAGTACTTC. It translates to CASSPGQGVWVEQYF.

The rearrangement joins TRBV2 to TRBJ2-1, with 11 bases fitting TRBD2. With 5 bases clipped from V and 7 bases from J, the junction kept 10 bases outside the gene matches. CDR3 length equals 16 residues. Germline V CDR1 and CDR2: SNHLY, FYNNEI. CDR3 sequence (DNA): TGTGCCAGCAGTAGGCATAGCGGGGGGGGTTTTAATGAGCAGTTCTTC. Translating gives CASSRHSGGGFNEQFF.

This chain connects TRBV7-2 to TRBJ2-5; tentatively, D is TRBD2 (5 bases). Germline V lookup: CDR1 SGHTA, CDR2 FQGNSA. The V and J ends lost 4 bases and 5 bases respectively, with 23 bases between them. There are 17 residues in the CDR3. CDR3 coding DNA: TGTGCCAGCAGCTCACGAACTGGAGGTGGGCCATTGGAGACCCAGTACTTC. It is translated as CASSSRTGGGPLETQYF.

The rearrangement uses TRBV12-3 or TRBV12-4 and TRBJ2-7, with TRBD2 identical over 9 bases. The J segment lost 2 bases and the V segment lost 8 bases, leaving 7 bases of the junction unmatched. This CDR3 has 14 residues. DNA of the CDR3: TGTGCCAGCTATCGGGGCGGGGGGGCCTACGAGCAGTACTTC. It codes for CASYRGGGAYEQYF.

This chain uses TRBV6-2 or TRBV6-3 with TRBJ2-5; TRBD2 aligns across 9 bases. The V and J ends lost 5 bases and 4 bases, in that order; junction bases with no gene match: 5. Per the germline V gene, CDR1 is MNHEY and CDR2 is SVGEGT. The CDR3 has 14 amino acids. CDR3 protein: CASSTGTSTETQYF. The CDR3 region has the DNA TGTGCCAGCAGTACCGGGACTAGCACAGAGACCCAGTACTTC.

The chain joins TRBV18 to TRBJ2-5; maybe TRBD2 (6 bases). Trimming cost V 3 bases and J 11 bases, with 22 bases left between them. The CDR3 length is 15 residues. Germline V CDR1 and CDR2: KGHSH, LQKENI. The CDR3 region has the DNA TGTGCCAGCTCACCGGGGGGATTTTATGGTGGTGAGCAGTACTTC. Its protein product is CASSPGGFYGGEQYF.

Concerning this clonotype itself: It may be a read error: a sequence one base away is much more abundant. The genes are TRBV20-1 and TRBJ1-2; no firm D call. The CDR3 sequence is 11 residues long. Trimming pared 6 bases from V and 4 bases from J, leaving 9 bases between. CDR1 is DFQATT, CDR2 SNEGSKA, per germline (reference sequence). CDR3: CSAKSTYGYTF. The CDR3 DNA is TGCAGTGCCAAGTCCACCTATGGCTACACCTTC.

This clonotype was counted between two and nine times. V gene TRBV12-3 or TRBV12-4 combines with J gene TRBJ2-7; 7 nucleotides align to TRBD2. The CDR3 contains 14 residues. J gave up 5 bases and V 3 bases, and 7 bases lay outside the gene matches. As DNA, the CDR3 is TGTGCCAGCAGTTTGACAGCGGGACTCGACGAGCAGTACTTC. As protein: CASSLTAGLDEQYF.

The chain combines TRBV5-6 with TRBJ2-1; D call uncertain. Germline loops: CDR1 SGHDT, CDR2 YYEEEE. V lost 0 bases and J 3 bases, leaving 10 bases between the germline ends. CDR3 length: 15 residues. The CDR3: CASSLGPGRYNEQFF. In nucleotides, the CDR3 is TGTGCCAGCAGCTTGGGTCCAGGCCGCTACAATGAGCAGTTCTTC.

This chain connects TRBV20-1 to TRBJ1-6; D is ambiguous. Trimming shortened V by 2 bases and J by 9 bases, and 14 bases separated the two germline ends. CDR1 DFQATT and CDR2 SNEGSKA come from the germline V gene (reference sequence). The CDR3 runs to 14 residues. This CDR3 is CSARMAVGSSPLHF. Here the CDR3 DNA reads TGCAGTGCTAGAATGGCAGTCGGTTCTTCACCCCTCCACTTT.

This clonotype was observed a few times. The rearrangement uses TRBV5-1 and TRBJ2-3; 7 bases align to TRBD2. Germline loops: CDR1 SGHRS, CDR2 YFSETQ. This CDR3 region has 14 residues. J was trimmed by 5 bases and V by 4 bases; bases with no gene match: 7. DNA of the CDR3: TGCGCCAGCAGCACCGGGACTATTAAAGATACGCAGTATTTT. Protein sequence: CASSTGTIKDTQYF.

The chain links TRBV6-6 to TRBJ2-7, with D possibly being TRBD1 (6 bases). Per germline, CDR1 MNHNY and CDR2 SVGAGI (reference sequence). The CDR3 has 15 residues. The germline V and J ends were trimmed by 5 bases and 6 bases, with 20 bases remaining between them. The CDR3 spells CASSGDQGRVGEQYF. The CDR3 nucleotides are TGTGCCAGCAGTGGGGACCAGGGGCGTGTAGGCGAGCAGTACTTC.

The chain links TRBV4-1 to TRBJ1-4, with D maybe TRBD1 (5 bases). Germline CDR1 is MGHRA and CDR2 is YSYEKL. The CDR3 has 17 residues. The V end lost 1 base, the J end lost 2 bases, and 14 bases lay between the germline ends. CDR3 nucleotides: TGCGCCAGCAGCCAAGGAGACGGGGGAGGGACTAATGAAAAACTGTTTTTT. This encodes CASSQGDGGGTNEKLFF.

V is TRBV7-8 and J is TRBJ2-1, with D possibly matching TRBD2 (5 bases). Germline V gene sequence: CDR1 SGHVS, CDR2 FQNEAQ. The CDR3 covers 15 residues. The V end was cut by 10 bases, the J end by 3 bases, with 19 bases between. The CDR3 sequence is CATLSDGNRYNEQFF. DNA of the CDR3: TGTGCCACCTTGAGCGACGGGAACCGCTACAATGAGCAGTTCTTC.

In its sample, this clonotype was seen once. J is TRBJ2-7 and V is TRBV4-1; TRBD2 matches 8 bases. The DNA end is more similar to TRBJ2-1, so the J call may be wrong. There are 16 residues in the CDR3. The germline V gene has CDR1 MGHRA and CDR2 YSYEKL. CDR3 nucleotide sequence: TGCGCCAGCAGCCAGAGAGCGGGGGTGTTCTCCTACGAGCAGTTCTTC. It yields the protein CASSQRAGVFSYEQFF.

The chain carries TRBV5-1 and TRBJ2-1; D might be TRBD1 (6 bases). CDR1 and CDR2 from the germline V gene are SGHRS and YFSETQ. V was pared by 5 bases and J by 7 bases, with 16 bases between. The CDR3 covers 14 residues. The CDR3 DNA sequence: TGCGCCAGCAGGCCTGGACAGCGGCAGAATGAGCAGTTCTTC. Its protein product is CASRPGQRQNEQFF.

This chain uses TRBV28 with TRBJ2-5, with D possibly matching TRBD1 (5 bases). There are 13 residues in the CDR3. V gave up 8 bases and J gave up 5 bases, with 15 bases separating them. CDR1 is MDHEN, CDR2 SYDVKM, per germline. The CDR3 DNA is TGTGCCAGCGGTCGCCAGGGATGGGAGACCCAGTACTTC. Amino acids: CASGRQGWETQYF.

This clonotype was observed at least ten times. The chain links TRBV29-1 to TRBJ2-5; D is tentatively TRBD1 or TRBD2 (5 bases each). Germline lookup yields CDR1 SQVTM and CDR2 ANQGSEA. V lost 3 bases and J lost 5, with 10 bases in between. The CDR3 has 12 amino acids. The CDR3 DNA follows: TGCAGCGTTGACTGGGGACGGGAGACCCAGTACTTC. This sequence encodes CSVDWGRETQYF.

The J gene is TRBJ2-1, the V gene TRBV5-1; 14 bases are a match to TRBD2. CDR3 length: 17 residues. With 4 bases clipped from V and 0 bases from J, the junction kept 3 bases outside the gene matches. Germline V lookup: CDR1 SGHRS, CDR2 YFSETQ. CDR3 nucleotides: TGCGCCAGCAGCAAGACTAGCGGGGGGGCCTCCTACAATGAGCAGTTCTTC. It is translated as CASSKTSGGASYNEQFF. Looking up the rest from reference TRBV5-1 and TRBJ2-1 gives the full variable domain: KAGVTQTPRYLIKTRGQQVTLSCSPISGHRSVSWYQQTPGQGLQFLFEYFSETQRNKGNFPGRFSGRQFSNSRSEMNVSTLELGDSALYLCASSKTSGGASYNEQFFGPGTRLTVL.

The chain carries TRBV19 and TRBJ1-4; 9 nucleotides match TRBD1. CDR1 is LNHDA, CDR2 SQIVND, per germline (reference sequence). V lost 6 bases to trimming and J lost 8 bases; unmatched junction nucleotides: 7. The CDR3 spans 14 residues. The CDR3: CASRETGGGEKLFF. CDR3 DNA sequence: TGTGCCAGTAGGGAGACAGGGGGAGGAGAAAAACTGTTTTTT.

This clonotype appeared a single time. The chain uses TRBV4-2 and TRBJ2-6, with unresolved D. The CDR3 is 14 amino acids. Germline loops: CDR1 LGHNA, CDR2 YNFKEQ. V was pared by 4 bases and J by 4 bases, with 8 bases between. The CDR3 nucleotides read TGTGCCAGCAGCCTCTTGGAGGGGGCCAACGTCCTGACTTTC. As protein: CASSLLEGANVLTF.

The chain employs TRBV6-1 and TRBJ1-1; D perhaps matches TRBD1 (6 bases). This CDR3 is 11 amino acids long. Trimming removed 5 bases from V and 10 bases from J, with 11 bases in between. In germline, CDR1 is MNHNS, CDR2 SASEGT. As DNA, the CDR3 is TGTGCCAGCAGTTTCGGGGGGCTAGCTTTCTTT. Amino acids: CASSFGGLAFF.

This clonotype showed up just a few times. J is TRBJ2-7 and V is TRBV11-3; 8 bases fit TRBD1. V was pared by 5 bases and J by 2 bases, with 5 bases of the junction left unmatched. This CDR3 region has 14 residues. The germline CDR1 and CDR2 sequences are SGHNT and YENEEA. CDR3 coding DNA: TGTGCCAGCAGCCCGGACAGGGCAACCTACGAGCAGTACTTC. Translated, it gives CASSPDRATYEQYF.

J is TRBJ2-3 and V is TRBV11-2, with 8 bases identical to TRBD1. J gave up 2 bases and V 5 bases, and 6 bases lay outside the gene matches. This CDR3 spans 15 amino acids. CDR1 SGHAT and CDR2 FQNNGV come from the germline V gene. CDR3 sequence reads: CASSRRGLDTDTQYF. CDR3 DNA sequence: TGTGCCAGCAGCCGCAGGGGGCTGGACACAGATACGCAGTATTTT.

CDR3 coding DNA: TGTGCCAGCAGTTACGGCAGAACGAGGACGTTCTTC. Amino acid sequence: CASSYGRTRTFF. The chain joins TRBV6-2 or TRBV6-3 to TRBJ2-1, with D hard to call. The CDR3 runs to 12 residues. Germline CDR1 reads MNHEY; CDR2 reads SVGEGT. V was clipped by 2 bases and J by 15 bases, with 14 bases between them.